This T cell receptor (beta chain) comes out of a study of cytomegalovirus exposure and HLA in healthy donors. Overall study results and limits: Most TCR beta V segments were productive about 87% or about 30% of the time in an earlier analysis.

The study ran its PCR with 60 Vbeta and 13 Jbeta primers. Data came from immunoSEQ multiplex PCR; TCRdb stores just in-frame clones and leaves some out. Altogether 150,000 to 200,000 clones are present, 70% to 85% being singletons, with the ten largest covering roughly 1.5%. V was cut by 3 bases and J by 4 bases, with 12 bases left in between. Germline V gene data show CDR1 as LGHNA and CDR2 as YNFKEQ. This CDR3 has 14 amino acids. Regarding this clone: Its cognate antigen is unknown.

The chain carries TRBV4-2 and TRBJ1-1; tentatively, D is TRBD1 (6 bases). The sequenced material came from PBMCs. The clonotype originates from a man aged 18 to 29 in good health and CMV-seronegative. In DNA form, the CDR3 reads TGTGCCAGCAGCCATGGACAGTCGGGCACTGAAGCTTTCTTT. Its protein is CASSHGQSGTEAFF.